The 15 T cell receptor beta chains given below trace back to one sample, sequenced in a study of response to subunit inactivated influenza vaccine. TCRdb reprocessed the RT-PCR reads with MiXCR, giving one entry per CDR3 protein. The sample has more than 400,000 distinct CDR3 sequences, about 10% seen once. The sequencing here drew on PBMCs from blood, taken 45 days after vaccination. The receptor set was obtained from a man in his fifties or sixties who received an inactivated influenza vaccine.

This clonotype was seen a few times. The chain links TRBV20-1 to TRBJ1-2, with TRBD1 matching 8 bases. The CDR3 loop spans 15 amino acids. V lost 0 bases and J lost 2; bases outside the gene matches: 5. Germline CDR1 is DFQATT and CDR2 is SNEGSKA (reference sequence). CDR3 nucleotides: TGCAGTGCTAGAGATCTCCAGGGGGCGAACTATGGCTACACCTTC. It is translated as CSARDLQGANYGYTF.

This rearrangement joins TRBV20-1 to TRBJ2-2; D perhaps matches TRBD1 (6 bases). The V end was cut by 6 bases, the J end by 5 bases, with 7 bases between. CDR1 is DFQATT, CDR2 SNEGSKA, per germline (reference sequence). The CDR3 has 11 residues. The CDR3: CSAQGTGELFF. DNA of the CDR3: TGCAGTGCACAGGGTACCGGGGAGCTGTTTTTT.

This clonotype has more than one count but fewer than ten. This sequence joins TRBV4-1 and TRBJ2-1; tentatively, D is TRBD2 (6 bases). Trimming took off 4 bases at V and 8 bases at J, with 15 bases between the two ends. Germline V gene lookup returns CDR1 MGHRA and CDR2 YSYEKL. CDR3 length: 14 residues. The CDR3 nucleotides read TGCGCCAGCAGCCCCGTATGGCCGGGGGATGAGCAGTTCTTC. Its translation is CASSPVWPGDEQFF.

The chain recombines TRBV7-2 with TRBJ2-4; TRBD1 is a possible D gene (6 bases). The CDR3 spans 14 residues. Germline V gene lookup returns CDR1 SGHTA and CDR2 FQGNSA. The V end lost 5 bases, the J end lost 8 bases, and 16 bases lay between the germline ends. In nucleotides, the CDR3 is TGTGCCAGCAGCCTTCAGGGGCCTCCTGACATTCAGTACTTC. Protein sequence: CASSLQGPPDIQYF.

This clonotype was counted ten times or more. The V gene is TRBV15, the J gene TRBJ2-1; D may match TRBD1 or TRBD2 (6 bases each). Looked up from germline, CDR1 is LNHNV and CDR2 is YYDKDF (reference sequence). V was clipped by 9 bases and J by 4 bases, with 13 bases between them. The CDR3 loop spans 13 amino acids. The CDR3 spells CATKTGAYNEQFF. DNA of the CDR3: TGTGCCACGAAGACGGGGGCATACAATGAGCAGTTCTTC.

This chain connects TRBV24-1 to TRBJ2-2; 7 bases are shared with TRBD2. J was trimmed by 3 bases and V by 3 bases; bases with no gene match: 6. Looked up from germline, CDR1 is KGHDR and CDR2 is SFDVKD. The CDR3 runs to 16 residues. The CDR3 sequence is CATSDQGGPYTGELFF. For the CDR3, the DNA is TGTGCCACCAGTGATCAGGGAGGGCCATACACCGGGGAGCTGTTTTTT.

At least ten counts were recorded for this clonotype. This chain's CDR3 is CASSENWKDYEQYF. The CDR3, as DNA: TGCGCCAGCAGTGAGAACTGGAAGGACTACGAGCAGTACTTC. The chain couples TRBV10-2 to TRBJ2-7; D is uncertain. The length of the CDR3 is 14 residues. The germline V and J ends were trimmed by 2 bases and 3 bases, with 11 bases remaining between them. Per germline, CDR1 WSHSY and CDR2 SAAADI.

The chain has TRBV20-1 and TRBJ2-1; D uncertain. Germline CDR1 is DFQATT and CDR2 is SNEGSKA (reference sequence). The CDR3 spans 16 residues. V shed 0 bases and J shed 2 bases, with 14 bases lying between them. DNA for the CDR3: TGCAGTGCTAGAGATGGTAAGAGAGTGGCCTACAATGAGCAGTTCTTC. It codes for CSARDGKRVAYNEQFF.

This clonotype was seen a handful of times. The chain carries TRBV5-4 and TRBJ1-6, with 8 positions matching TRBD1. The V gene's germline CDR1 is SGHNT and CDR2 YYREEE (reference sequence). J lost 7 bases, V lost 9 bases, and 9 bases had no gene match. The CDR3 is made up of 14 amino acids. CDR3 amino acids: CATTDRGENSPLHF. For the CDR3, the DNA is TGTGCCACCACCGACAGGGGCGAGAATTCACCCCTCCACTTT.

The table lists this clonotype with a few counts. A much larger clone is a single base away; this may be a read error. The V gene is TRBV25-1, the J gene TRBJ2-7; TRBD1 is a possible D gene (5 bases). Germline CDR1 and CDR2: MGHDK and SYGVNS. The CDR3 extends over 12 amino acids. V dropped 6 bases and J dropped 2 bases, with 8 bases sitting between them. CDR3 DNA: TGTGCCAGCAGGTTAGGGGCCTACGAGCAGTACTTC. Its translation is CASRLGAYEQYF.

The table lists this clonotype with a few counts. This chain uses TRBV4-1 with TRBJ2-5; TRBD1 agrees at 8 bases. This CDR3 has 16 residues. Germline CDR1 and CDR2: MGHRA and YSYEKL. The ends lost 3 bases at V and 1 base at J; junction bases unmatched: 7. CDR3 sequence (DNA): TGCGCCAGCAGCCATTCGTTCGGGACAGGCCAAGAGACCCAGTACTTC. Translating it yields CASSHSFGTGQETQYF.

This clonotype was seen only a few times. V is TRBV29-1 and J is TRBJ2-7, with 8 bases that match TRBD2. Germline V gene sequence: CDR1 SQVTM, CDR2 ANQGSEA. The CDR3 is 18 amino acids. Germline trimming cut 1 base from V and 3 bases from J; bases unmatched to any gene: 17. The CDR3 loop reads CSVEGSFVAGRKYYEQYF. Here the CDR3 DNA reads TGCAGCGTTGAAGGCTCATTTGTAGCGGGACGGAAATACTACGAGCAGTACTTC.

This clonotype was detected many times. The chain employs TRBV5-6 and TRBJ1-2; TRBD1 aligns across 10 bases. The length of the CDR3 is 13 residues. CDR1 and CDR2 from the germline V gene are SGHDT and YYEEEE. V was pared by 4 bases and J by 6 bases, with 3 bases of the junction left unmatched. Written as DNA, the CDR3 is TGTGCCAGCAGCCGGGACAGGGGTCATGGCTACACCTTC. Amino acid sequence: CASSRDRGHGYTF.

This chain uses TRBV6-2 or TRBV6-3 with TRBJ1-2, with TRBD1 as a possible D gene (5 bases). Germline CDR1 is MNHEY and CDR2 is SVGEGT. Trimming left V 4 bases short and J 6 bases short, with 9 bases between. CDR3 length: 12 residues. CDR3 coding DNA: TGTGCCAGCAGTTCCGGGGCGCATGGCTACACCTTC. It encodes CASSSGAHGYTF.

This clonotype was recorded a few times. The V gene is TRBV5-1, the J gene TRBJ2-5; 8 nucleotides agree with TRBD2. Germline V gives CDR1 SGHRS, CDR2 YFSETQ. CDR3 length: 14 amino acids. V lost 4 bases to trimming and J lost 6 bases; unmatched junction nucleotides: 8. CDR3 in DNA: TGCGCCAGCAGCCCAGTAGCGGGGATGAAGACCCAGTACTTC. Translated, it gives CASSPVAGMKTQYF.